This T cell receptor (beta chain) was retrieved from a study of shared clonotypes between healthy human individuals. In the study overall: The study enrolled two women and a few men aged 18 to 49.

TCRdb keeps only in-frame clones here, not all; method: immunoSEQ multiplex PCR. The sample includes some 1 million clones, around 74% of them seen just once. The germline V gene encodes CDR1 SGHDN and CDR2 FVKESK. There are 13 residues in the CDR3. J gave up 7 bases and V 4 bases, and 3 bases lay outside the gene matches. Study results and caveats: Generally, estimated richness proved larger in naive subsets than it did in memory subsets.

About this clone: Its antigen is not known.

This chain links TRBV14 with TRBJ1-2; TRBD1 agrees at 10 bases. Sequencing used memory CD4+ T cells sorted from blood. Subset of the sample: CD45RA-negative fraction. The receptor was derived from a man aged 18-30 years in good health. CDR3 loop: CASSPGTGAGYTF. CDR3 coding DNA: TGTGCCAGCAGCCCCGGGACAGGGGCTGGCTACACCTTC. Looking up the rest from reference TRBV14 and TRBJ1-2 gives the full variable domain: EAGVTQFPSHSVIEKGQTVTLRCDPISGHDNLYWYRRVMGKEIKFLLHFVKESKQDESGMPNNRFLAERTGGTYSTLKVQPAELEDSGVYFCASSPGTGAGYTFGSGTRLTVV.